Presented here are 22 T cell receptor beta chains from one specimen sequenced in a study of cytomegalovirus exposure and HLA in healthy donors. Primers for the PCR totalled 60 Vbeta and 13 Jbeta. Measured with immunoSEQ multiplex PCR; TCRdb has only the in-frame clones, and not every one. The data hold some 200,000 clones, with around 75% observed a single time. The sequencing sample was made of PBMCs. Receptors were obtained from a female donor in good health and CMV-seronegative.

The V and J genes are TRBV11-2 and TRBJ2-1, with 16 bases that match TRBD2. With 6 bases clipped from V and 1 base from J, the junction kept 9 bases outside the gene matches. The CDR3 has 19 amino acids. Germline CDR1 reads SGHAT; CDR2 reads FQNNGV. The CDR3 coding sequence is TGTGCCAGCAGTCGGGCGGGACTAGCGGGAGGGAGATCCTACAATGAGCAGTTCTTC. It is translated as CASSRAGLAGGRSYNEQFF. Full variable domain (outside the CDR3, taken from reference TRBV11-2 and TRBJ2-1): EAGVAQSPRYKIIEKRQSVAFWCNPISGHATLYWYQQILGQGPKLLIQFQNNGVVDDSQLPKDRFSAERLKGVDSTLKIQPAKLEDSAVYLCASSRAGLAGGRSYNEQFFGPGTRLTVL.

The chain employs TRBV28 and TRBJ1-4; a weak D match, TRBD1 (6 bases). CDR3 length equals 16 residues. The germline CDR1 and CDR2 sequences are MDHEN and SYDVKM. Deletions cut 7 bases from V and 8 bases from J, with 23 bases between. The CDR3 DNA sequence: TGTGCCAGCACAGGGGTTACTGCGGGGGAGGACGAAAAACTGTTTTTT. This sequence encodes CASTGVTAGEDEKLFF.

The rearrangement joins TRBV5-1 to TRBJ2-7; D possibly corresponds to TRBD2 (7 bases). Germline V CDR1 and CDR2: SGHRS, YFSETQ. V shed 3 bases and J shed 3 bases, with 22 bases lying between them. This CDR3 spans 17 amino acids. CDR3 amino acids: CASSSGARLADSYEQYF. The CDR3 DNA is TGCGCCAGCAGCTCGGGGGCTAGGCTAGCGGATAGCTACGAGCAGTACTTC.

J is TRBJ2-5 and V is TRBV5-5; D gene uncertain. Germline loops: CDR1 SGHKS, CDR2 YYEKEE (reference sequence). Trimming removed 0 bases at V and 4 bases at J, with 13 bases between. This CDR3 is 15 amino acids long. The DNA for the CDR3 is TGTGCCAGCAGCTTGGTCCAGGCAACCTTAGAGACCCAGTACTTC. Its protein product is CASSLVQATLETQYF. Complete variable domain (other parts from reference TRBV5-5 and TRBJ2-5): DAGVTQSPTHLIKTRGQQVTLRCSPISGHKSVSWYQQVLGQGPQFIFQYYEKEERGRGNFPDRFSARQFPNYSSELNVNALLLGDSALYLCASSLVQATLETQYFGPGTRLLVL.

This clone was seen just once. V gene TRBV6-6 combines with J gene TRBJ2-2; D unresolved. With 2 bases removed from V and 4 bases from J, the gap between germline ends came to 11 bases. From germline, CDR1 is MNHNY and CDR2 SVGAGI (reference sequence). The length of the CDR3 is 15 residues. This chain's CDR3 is CASSYRSVITGELFF. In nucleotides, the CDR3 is TGTGCCAGCAGTTACCGGAGCGTAATCACCGGGGAGCTGTTTTTT.

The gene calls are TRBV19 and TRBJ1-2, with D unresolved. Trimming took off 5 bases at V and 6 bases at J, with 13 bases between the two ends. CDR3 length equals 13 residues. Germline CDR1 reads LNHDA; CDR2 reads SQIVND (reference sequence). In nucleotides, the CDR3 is TGTGCCAGTAGTCTCGTAACGCGGGATGGCTACACCTTC. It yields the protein CASSLVTRDGYTF.

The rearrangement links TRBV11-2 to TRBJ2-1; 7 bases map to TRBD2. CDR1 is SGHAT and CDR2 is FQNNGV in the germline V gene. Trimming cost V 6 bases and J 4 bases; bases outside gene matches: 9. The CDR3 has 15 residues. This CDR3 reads CASRPTSAIYNEQFF. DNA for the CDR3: TGTGCCAGCAGGCCAACTAGCGCAATATACAATGAGCAGTTCTTC.

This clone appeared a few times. The CDR3 is CAWMWSGDYGYTF. For the CDR3, the DNA is TGTGCCTGGATGTGGTCCGGGGACTATGGCTACACCTTC. This rearrangement joins TRBV30 to TRBJ1-2, with D unresolved. Trimming shortened V by 4 bases and J by 3 bases, and 12 bases separated the two germline ends. Germline V gene sequence: CDR1 GTSNPN, CDR2 SVGIG (reference sequence). The CDR3 has 13 residues.

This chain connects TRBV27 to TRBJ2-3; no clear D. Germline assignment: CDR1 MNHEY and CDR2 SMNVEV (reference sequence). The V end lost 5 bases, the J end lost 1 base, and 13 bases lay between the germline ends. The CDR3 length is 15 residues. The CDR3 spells CASSSYFFGTDTQYF. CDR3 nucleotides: TGTGCCAGCAGTAGTTACTTCTTCGGCACAGATACGCAGTATTTT.

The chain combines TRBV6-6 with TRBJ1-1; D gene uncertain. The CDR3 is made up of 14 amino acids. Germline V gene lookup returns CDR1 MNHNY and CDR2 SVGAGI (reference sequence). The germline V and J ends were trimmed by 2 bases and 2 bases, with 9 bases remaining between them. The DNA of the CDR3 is TGTGCCAGCAGTTACCTCGGAGGAAACACTGAAGCTTTCTTT. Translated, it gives CASSYLGGNTEAFF.

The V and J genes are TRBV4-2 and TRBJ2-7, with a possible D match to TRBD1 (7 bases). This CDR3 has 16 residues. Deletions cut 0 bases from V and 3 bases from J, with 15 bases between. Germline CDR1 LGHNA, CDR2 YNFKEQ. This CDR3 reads CASSQEGQGGYYEQYF. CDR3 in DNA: TGTGCCAGCAGCCAAGAAGGGCAGGGGGGATACTACGAGCAGTACTTC.

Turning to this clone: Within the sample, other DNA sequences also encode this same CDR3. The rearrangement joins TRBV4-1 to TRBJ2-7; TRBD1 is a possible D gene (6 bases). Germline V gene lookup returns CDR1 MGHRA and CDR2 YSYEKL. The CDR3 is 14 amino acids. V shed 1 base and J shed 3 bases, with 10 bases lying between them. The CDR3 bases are TGCGCCAGCAGCCAAGCCCAAGGGGGCTACGAGCAGTACTTC. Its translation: CASSQAQGGYEQYF.

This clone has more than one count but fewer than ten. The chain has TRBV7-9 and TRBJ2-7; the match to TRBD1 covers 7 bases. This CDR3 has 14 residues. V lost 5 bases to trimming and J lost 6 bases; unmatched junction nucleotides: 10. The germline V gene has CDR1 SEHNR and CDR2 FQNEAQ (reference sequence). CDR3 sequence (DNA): TGTGCCAGCAGCAATTTAGCAGGGGGTTCCGAGCAGTACTTC. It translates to CASSNLAGGSEQYF.

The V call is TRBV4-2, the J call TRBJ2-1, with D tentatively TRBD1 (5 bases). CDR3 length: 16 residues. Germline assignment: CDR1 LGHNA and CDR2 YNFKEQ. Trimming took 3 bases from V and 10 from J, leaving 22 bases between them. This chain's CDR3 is CASSQRPTVRLFEQFF. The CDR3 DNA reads TGTGCCAGCAGCCAGCGTCCGACAGTCAGGCTCTTCGAGCAGTTCTTC.

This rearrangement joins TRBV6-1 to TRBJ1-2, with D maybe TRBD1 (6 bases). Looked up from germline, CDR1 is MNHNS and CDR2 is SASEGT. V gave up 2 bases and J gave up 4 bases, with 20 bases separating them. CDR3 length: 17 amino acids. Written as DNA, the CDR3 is TGTGCCAGCAGTGAACCGAGGACAGCCAACATGGGCTATGGCTACACCTTC. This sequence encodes CASSEPRTANMGYGYTF.

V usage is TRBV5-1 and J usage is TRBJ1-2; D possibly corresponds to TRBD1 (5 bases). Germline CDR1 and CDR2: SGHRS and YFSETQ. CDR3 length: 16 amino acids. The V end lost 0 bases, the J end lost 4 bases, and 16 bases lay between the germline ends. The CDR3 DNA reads TGCGCCAGCAGCTTGGAGGGGTTGGCGTCGAGCTATGGCTACACCTTC. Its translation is CASSLEGLASSYGYTF.

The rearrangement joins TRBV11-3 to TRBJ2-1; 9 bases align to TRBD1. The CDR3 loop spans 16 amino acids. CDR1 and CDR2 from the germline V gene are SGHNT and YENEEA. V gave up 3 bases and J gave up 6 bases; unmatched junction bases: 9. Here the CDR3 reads CASSFRGTGFLNEQFF. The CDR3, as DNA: TGTGCCAGCAGCTTCCGCGGGACAGGGTTCCTCAATGAGCAGTTCTTC.

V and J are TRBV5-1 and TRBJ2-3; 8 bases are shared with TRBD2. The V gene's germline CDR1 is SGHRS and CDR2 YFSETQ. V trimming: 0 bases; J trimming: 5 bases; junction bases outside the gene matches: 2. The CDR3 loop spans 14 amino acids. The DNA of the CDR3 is TGCGCCAGCAGCTTGGCGGGGGGGCTAGATACGCAGTATTTT. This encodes CASSLAGGLDTQYF.

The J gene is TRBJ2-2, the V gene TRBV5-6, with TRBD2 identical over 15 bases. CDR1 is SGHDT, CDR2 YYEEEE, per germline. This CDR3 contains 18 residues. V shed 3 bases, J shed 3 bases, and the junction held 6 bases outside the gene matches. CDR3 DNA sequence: TGTGCCAGCAGCTCTCGGACTAGCGGGAGGGTGTACACCGGGGAGCTGTTTTTT. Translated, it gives CASSSRTSGRVYTGELFF.

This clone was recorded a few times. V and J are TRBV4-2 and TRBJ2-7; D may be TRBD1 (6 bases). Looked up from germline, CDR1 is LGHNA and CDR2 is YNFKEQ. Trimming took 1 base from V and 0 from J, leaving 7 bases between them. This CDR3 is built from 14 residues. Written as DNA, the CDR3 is TGTGCCAGCAGCCAAGGGGACACCTCCTACGAGCAGTACTTC. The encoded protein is CASSQGDTSYEQYF.

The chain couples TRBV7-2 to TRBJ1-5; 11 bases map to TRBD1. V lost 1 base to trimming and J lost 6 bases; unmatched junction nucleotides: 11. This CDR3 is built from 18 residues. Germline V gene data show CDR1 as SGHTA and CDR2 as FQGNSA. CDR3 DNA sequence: TGTGCCAGCAGCTTAGTTGGGACAGGGGGTACGCGAGGTCAGCCCCAGCATTTT. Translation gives CASSLVGTGGTRGQPQHF.

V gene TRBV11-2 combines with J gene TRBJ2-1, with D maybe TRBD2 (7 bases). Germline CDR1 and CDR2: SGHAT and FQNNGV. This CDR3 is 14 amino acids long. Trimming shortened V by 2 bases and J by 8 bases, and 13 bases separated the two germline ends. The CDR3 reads CASSLIRGADEQFF. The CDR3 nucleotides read TGTGCCAGCAGCTTAATACGGGGGGCAGATGAGCAGTTCTTC.